This T cell receptor beta chain was sequenced for a study of human T cells and chemical hapten exposure. Study summary: Slight differences in pooled library volume were the main source of varying TCR yields across samples.

Time point defined: patch test 2, 6 weeks after DPC sensitization. Treatment defined: therapeutic diphenylcyclopropenone sensitization with weekly scalp DPC. On this clonotype: Its target is not known.

From germline, CDR1 is SGHTA and CDR2 FQGNSA. This CDR3 has 15 residues. V lost 3 bases to trimming and J lost 4 bases; unmatched junction nucleotides: 6. Whole-study results and caveats: Controls had significantly fewer large CDR3 similarity clusters than were formed by expanded TCRs. Counts of TCRs expanded at PT1 correlated positively with patch test score.

Attachment of unique molecular identifiers to individual cDNA molecules was performed in the library. TCRdb re-analysed the RACE reads in MiXCR, keeping a single row per CDR3 protein. The sample consists of 360,000 or so distinct CDR3 sequences, under 6.5% of them appearing once. The input for sequencing was whole blood, taken in connection with sensitization to the hapten diphenylcyclopropenone (DPC). The chain employs TRBV7-2 and TRBJ2-1, with 7 nucleotides matching TRBD2. The receptor comes from a young woman with alopecia areata. Some clones in this sample may be carry-over from other donors' samples. The CDR3 sequence is CASSFVGGTYNEQFF. The CDR3 DNA reads TGTGCCAGCAGCTTTGTCGGGGGGACTTACAATGAGCAGTTCTTC.